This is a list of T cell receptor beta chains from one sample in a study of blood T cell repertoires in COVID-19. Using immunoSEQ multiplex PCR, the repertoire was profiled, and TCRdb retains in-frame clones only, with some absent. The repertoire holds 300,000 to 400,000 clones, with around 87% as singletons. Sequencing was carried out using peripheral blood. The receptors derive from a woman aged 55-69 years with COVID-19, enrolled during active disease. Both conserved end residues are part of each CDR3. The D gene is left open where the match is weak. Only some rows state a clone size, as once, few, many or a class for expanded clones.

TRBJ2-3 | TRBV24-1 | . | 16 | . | CATSEPAGRSTDTQYF | TGTGCCACCAGTGAACCAGCGGGCAGAAGCACAGATACGCAGTATTTT
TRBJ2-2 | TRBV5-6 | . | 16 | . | CASNLQGARNTGELFF | TGTGCCAGCAACTTACAGGGAGCTAGGAACACCGGGGAGCTGTTTTTT
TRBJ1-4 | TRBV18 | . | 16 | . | CASSLSAGGTNEKLFF | TGTGCCAGCTCACTTTCTGCGGGGGGCACTAATGAAAAACTGTTTTTT
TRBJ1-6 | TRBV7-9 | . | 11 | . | CAGERDSPLHF | TGTGCCGGGGAGAGGGATTCACCCCTCCACTTT
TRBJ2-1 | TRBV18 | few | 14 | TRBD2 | CASSPGTSDNEQFF | TGTGCCAGCTCACCCGGGACTAGCGATAATGAGCAGTTCTTC
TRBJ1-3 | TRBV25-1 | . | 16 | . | CASNPGGKYSGNTIYF | TGTGCCAGCAATCCCGGGGGTAAATACTCTGGAAACACCATATATTTT
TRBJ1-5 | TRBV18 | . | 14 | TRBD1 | CASSPQGADIGPHF | TGTGCCAGCTCACCCCAGGGGGCTGATATCGGTCCGCATTTT
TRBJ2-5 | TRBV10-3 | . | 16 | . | CATRGANRVYQETQYF | TGTGCCACCCGGGGGGCAAACCGGGTGTACCAAGAGACCCAGTACTTC
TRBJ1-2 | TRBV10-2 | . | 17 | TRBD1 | CASSERSGGGMGYGYTF | TGCGCCAGCAGTGAACGGTCAGGGGGCGGGATGGGCTATGGCTACACCTTC
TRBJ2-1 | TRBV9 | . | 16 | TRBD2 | CASSVGLAGGYNEQFF | TGTGCCAGCAGCGTAGGACTAGCGGGGGGGTACAATGAGCAGTTCTTC
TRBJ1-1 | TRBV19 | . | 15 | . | CASSIWQTGNTEAFF | TGTGCCAGTAGTATTTGGCAGACTGGAAACACTGAAGCTTTCTTT
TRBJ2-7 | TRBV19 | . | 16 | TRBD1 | CASSSRDRGVPYEQYF | TGTGCCAGTAGTAGCCGGGACAGGGGAGTTCCCTACGAGCAGTACTTC
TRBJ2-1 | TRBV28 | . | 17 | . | CASSSPRGTGAYNEQFF | TGTGCCAGCAGTTCCCCCCGGGGGACTGGGGCCTACAATGAGCAGTTCTTC
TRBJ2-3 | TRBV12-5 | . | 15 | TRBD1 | CASGQGATYGDTQYF | TGTGCTAGTGGCCAGGGGGCCACGTATGGAGATACGCAGTATTTT
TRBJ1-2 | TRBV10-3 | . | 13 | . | CAISEEADYGYTF | TGTGCCATCAGTGAGGAGGCGGACTATGGCTACACCTTC
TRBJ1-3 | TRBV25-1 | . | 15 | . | CASSPPGASGNTIYF | TGTGCCAGCAGTCCTCCAGGGGCCTCTGGAAACACCATATATTTT
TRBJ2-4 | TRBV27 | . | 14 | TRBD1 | CASSSQTGVYIQYF | TGTGCCAGCAGTTCGCAGACAGGGGTATACATTCAGTACTTC
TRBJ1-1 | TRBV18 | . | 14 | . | CASSPQGLNTEAFF | TGTGCCAGCTCACCACAGGGGCTTAACACTGAAGCTTTCTTT
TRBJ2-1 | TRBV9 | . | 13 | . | CASSVQLYNEQFF | TGTGCCAGCAGCGTACAGTTATACAATGAGCAGTTCTTC
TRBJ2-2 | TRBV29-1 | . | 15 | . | CSVEFGLLNTGELFF | TGCAGCGTTGAATTCGGACTTCTTAACACCGGGGAGCTGTTTTTT
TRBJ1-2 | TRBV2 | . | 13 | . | CASSEPLHYGYTF | TGTGCCAGCAGTGAACCCCTCCACTATGGCTACACCTTC
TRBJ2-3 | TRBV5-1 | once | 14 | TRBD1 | CASSWQGDTDTQYF | TGCGCCAGCAGCTGGCAGGGGGACACAGATACGCAGTATTTT
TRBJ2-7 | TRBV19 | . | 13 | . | CASSLSGAYEQYF | TGTGCCAGTAGCCTCAGCGGAGCCTACGAGCAGTACTTC
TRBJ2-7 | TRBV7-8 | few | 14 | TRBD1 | CASKTQGQSYEQYF | TGTGCCAGCAAAACCCAGGGACAGTCCTACGAGCAGTACTTC
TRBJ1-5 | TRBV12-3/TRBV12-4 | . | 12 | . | CASTQDNQPQHF | TGTGCCAGCACCCAGGACAATCAGCCCCAGCATTTT
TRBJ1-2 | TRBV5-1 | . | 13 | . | CASSPREPYGYTF | TGCGCCAGCAGTCCCAGGGAACCATATGGCTACACCTTC
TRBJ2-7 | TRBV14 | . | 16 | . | CASSQDSLGSQGEQYF | TGTGCCAGCAGCCAAGATTCCTTGGGCAGCCAAGGCGAGCAGTACTTC
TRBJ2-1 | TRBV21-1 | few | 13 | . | CASSKSGRNEQFF | TGTGCCAGCAGCAAATCCGGGAGGAATGAGCAGTTCTTC
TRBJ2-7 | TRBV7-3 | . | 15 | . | CASSRGHRPTYEQYF | TGTGCCAGCAGCCGGGGACATCGCCCAACCTACGAGCAGTACTTC
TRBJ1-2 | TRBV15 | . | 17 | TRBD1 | CATSRPGGTGPKYGYTF | TGTGCCACCAGCAGGCCCGGGGGGACAGGGCCTAAGTATGGCTACACCTTC
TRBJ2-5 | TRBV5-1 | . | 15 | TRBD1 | CASSLSGTGAETQYF | TGCGCCAGCAGCCTTTCCGGGACAGGGGCAGAGACCCAGTACTTC
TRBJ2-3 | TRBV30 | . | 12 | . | CGRDSNTDTQYF | TGTGGGCGGGACAGTAACACAGATACGCAGTATTTT
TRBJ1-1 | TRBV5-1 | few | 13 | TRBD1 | CASGGQGAAEAFF | TGCGCCAGCGGCGGACAGGGGGCGGCTGAAGCTTTCTTT
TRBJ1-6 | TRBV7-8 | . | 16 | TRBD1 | CASRRQGKDLNSPLHF | TGTGCCAGCAGGAGACAGGGAAAGGATCTTAATTCACCCCTCCACTTT
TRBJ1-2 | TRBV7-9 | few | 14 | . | CASSLGGRVRDYTF | TGTGCCAGCAGCTTAGGGGGCAGGGTACGAGACTACACCTTC
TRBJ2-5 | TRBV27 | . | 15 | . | CASSFAGVSQETQYF | TGTGCCAGCAGTTTCGCAGGGGTGAGCCAAGAGACCCAGTACTTC
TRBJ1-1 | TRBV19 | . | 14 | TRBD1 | CASSQDRGNTEAFF | TGTGCCAGTAGTCAGGACAGGGGGAACACTGAAGCTTTCTTT
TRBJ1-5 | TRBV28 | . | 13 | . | CASTQLGNQPQHF | TGTGCCAGCACCCAACTAGGCAATCAGCCCCAGCATTTT
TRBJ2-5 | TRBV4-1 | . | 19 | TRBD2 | CASSSGRLAGGPSQETQYF | TGCGCCAGCAGCTCTGGGCGGCTAGCGGGGGGCCCGAGCCAAGAGACCCAGTACTTC
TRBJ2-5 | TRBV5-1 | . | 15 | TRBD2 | CASSLSTGGHETQYF | TGCGCCAGCAGCTTGTCCACGGGGGGGCACGAGACCCAGTACTTC